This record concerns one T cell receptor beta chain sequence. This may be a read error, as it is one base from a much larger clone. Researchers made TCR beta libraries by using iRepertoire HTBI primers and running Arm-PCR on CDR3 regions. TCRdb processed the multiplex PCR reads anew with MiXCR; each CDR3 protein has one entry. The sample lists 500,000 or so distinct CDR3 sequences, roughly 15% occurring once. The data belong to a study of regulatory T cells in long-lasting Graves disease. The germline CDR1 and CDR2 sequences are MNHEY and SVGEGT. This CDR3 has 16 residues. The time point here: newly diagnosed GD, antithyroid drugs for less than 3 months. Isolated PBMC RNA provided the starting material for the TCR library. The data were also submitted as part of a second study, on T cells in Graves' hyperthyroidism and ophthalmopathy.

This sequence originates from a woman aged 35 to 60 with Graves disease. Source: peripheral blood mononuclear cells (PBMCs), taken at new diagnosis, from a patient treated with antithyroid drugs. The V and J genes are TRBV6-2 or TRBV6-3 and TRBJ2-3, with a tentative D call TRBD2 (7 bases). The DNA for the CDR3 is TGTGCCAGCAAAATGATGGGGGGGCCGAGCACAGATACGCGGTATTTT. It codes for CASKMMGGPSTDTRYF.